This T cell receptor beta chain stems from a study of Ad26.COV2.S vaccination and SARS-CoV-2 variants. Study at large: A participant enrolled in the COV1001 Ad26.COV2.S trial arm provided the sample. Intramuscular Ad26.COV2.S at 5x10^10 or 1x10^11 viral particles.

Produced via immunoSEQ multiplex PCR; TCRdb's table is partial and in-frame only. The sample holds 300,000 to 350,000 clones, around four fifths seen once. This CDR3 is built from 21 residues. V was clipped by 4 bases and J by 0 bases; unmatched bases: 23. Germline values: CDR1 SGHDN, CDR2 FVKESK. Indicated treatment: over 15 received Ad26.COV2.S at low or high dose, single or two shots; about five received placebo; per-sample allocation not given. Sampling took place 63 days after the first vaccine or placebo injection. The sample came from a Boston adult aged 18-55 years. An Ad26 vector was used to express Wuhan-strain SARS-CoV-2 spike as the vaccine.

The starting material was peripheral blood, obtained in a trial of Ad26.COV2.S vaccine versus placebo. This chain uses TRBV14 with TRBJ2-5; 7 positions match TRBD1. The TCR sequence derives from a person between 18 and 65 years old who received the Ad26.COV2.S COVID-19 vaccine or a placebo. The CDR3 coding sequence is TGTGCCAGCAGCCCCCACACGACAGGGCCGTCGACTACTCTGTACCAAGAGACCCAGTACTTC. It encodes CASSPHTTGPSTTLYQETQYF.